This T cell receptor beta chain was found in a study of post-analysis software for immune sequencing data. Unique molecular identifiers had been added to the TCR beta cDNA libraries. TCRdb redid the calling of the PCR reads with MiXCR, one entry per CDR3 protein. The sample shows about 180,000 distinct CDR3 sequences, approximately 28% of them seen only once. Regarding this clonotype: What it recognizes is unknown. One base away lies a much larger clone, so this may be a sequencing read error.

Notes on the study in general: With TRBV5-6, TRBV5-1 and TRBV20-1 included, about five TRBV segments were more frequent in patients than in controls.

The CDR3 runs 16 residues. CDR1 and CDR2 (germline): DFQATT, SNEGSKA (reference sequence). The source material was blood. The V and J genes are TRBV20-1 and TRBJ2-3; 13 bases map to TRBD2. This clonotype was sampled from a girl aged 10 to 17 with multiple sclerosis. CDR3 amino acids: CSAPRTSGSFADAQYF. The CDR3 region has the DNA TGCAGTGCTCCCCGGACTAGCGGGAGCTTCGCAGATGCGCAGTATTTT.